This T cell receptor (beta chain) appears in the sequencing data of a study of siplizumab effects on memory and regulatory T cells. This clone was seen a single time. Its antigen is unknown. The CDR3 is 17 residues long. Profiling relied on immunoSEQ multiplex PCR, and the TCRdb table lists in-frame clones only, not all of them. The table shows over 100,000 clones, with more than 85% occurring only once. Points from the study as a whole: Among alloreactive clones, only a minor fraction mapped to unstimulated subsets. Siplizumab significantly lowered the alloreactive sequences that could be traced to unstimulated CD4+ memory cells. It was not possible to assign a naive or memory phenotype to roughly 80-95% of proliferating CD4+ or CD8+ clones. For mappable alloreactive CD4+ clones, the mean Treg-derived fraction was less than 70% with siplizumab and under 35% in controls.

Material for sequencing was Tregs sorted from blood. The V gene is TRBV21-1, the J gene TRBJ1-5. TRBV21-1 represents a pseudogene. The receptor's source is a human donor in good health. CDR3 in amino acids: CASSPGTHPASNQPQHF. The DNA of the CDR3 is TGTGCCAGCAGCCCAGGGACTCATCCGGCCAGCAATCAGCCCCAGCATTTT.